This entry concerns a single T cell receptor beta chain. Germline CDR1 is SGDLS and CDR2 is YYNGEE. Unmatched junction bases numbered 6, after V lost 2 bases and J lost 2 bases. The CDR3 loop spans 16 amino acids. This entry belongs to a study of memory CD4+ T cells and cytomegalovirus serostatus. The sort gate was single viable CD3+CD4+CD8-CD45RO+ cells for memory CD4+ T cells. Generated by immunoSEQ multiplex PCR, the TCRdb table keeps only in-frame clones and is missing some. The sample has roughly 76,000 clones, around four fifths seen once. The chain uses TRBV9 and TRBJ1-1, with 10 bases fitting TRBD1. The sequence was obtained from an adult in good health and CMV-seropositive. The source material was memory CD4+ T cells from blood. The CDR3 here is CASSVTGGTGNTEAFF. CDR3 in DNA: TGTGCCAGCAGCGTGACAGGGGGCACGGGAAACACTGAAGCTTTCTTT.